The 16 T cell receptor beta chains below all came from one sample that was sequenced in a study of OX40 agonist ivuxolimab in advanced cancers. Produced via immunoSEQ multiplex PCR; TCRdb's table is partial and in-frame only. This sample yields 50,000 or so clones, of which around 93% are seen a single time; over 20% belongs to the top ten. Sequencing was performed on CD4+ or CD8+ T cells sorted from blood, taken in a trial of the OX40 agonist ivuxolimab. These receptors were obtained from an adult with an advanced solid tumor such as melanoma, head and neck, liver or kidney cancer.

The V gene is TRBV29-1, the J gene TRBJ1-1; 7 bases are a match to TRBD1. CDR1 is SQVTM, CDR2 ANQGSEA, per germline. The CDR3 runs 12 residues. V lost 6 bases to trimming and J lost 4 bases; unmatched junction nucleotides: 5. CDR3: CSVRQGSTEAFF. The CDR3 nucleotides read TGCAGCGTCCGACAGGGTAGCACTGAAGCTTTCTTT.

The chain has TRBV19 and TRBJ1-2, with 7 bases that match TRBD1. Germline V gives CDR1 LNHDA, CDR2 SQIVND (reference sequence). This CDR3 has 14 amino acids. The V segment lost 7 bases and the J segment 4 bases; nucleotides outside the gene matches: 9. The CDR3 reads CASTPAGQTYGYTF. CDR3 bases: TGTGCCAGTACCCCTGCGGGACAGACCTATGGCTACACCTTC.

The chain links TRBV2 to TRBJ2-1; TRBD2 agrees at 11 bases. V lost 6 bases to trimming and J lost 3 bases; unmatched junction nucleotides: 7. This CDR3 has 16 amino acids. The germline V gene encodes CDR1 SNHLY and CDR2 FYNNEI. CDR3 DNA sequence: TGTGCCAGCAGCTCACGACTAGCGGGAAACTACAATGAGCAGTTCTTC. It specifies CASSSRLAGNYNEQFF.

The V gene is TRBV5-1, the J gene TRBJ2-2; the match to TRBD1 covers 11 bases. Per the germline V gene, CDR1 is SGHRS and CDR2 is YFSETQ. The CDR3 is made up of 16 amino acids. The V segment lost 4 bases and the J segment 6 bases; nucleotides outside the gene matches: 8. The CDR3 spells CASSAGQGDRPGELFF. CDR3 bases: TGCGCCAGCAGCGCGGGACAGGGGGATAGACCCGGGGAGCTGTTTTTT.

The table lists this clone with a count of one. The V and J genes are TRBV28 and TRBJ2-7; perhaps TRBD1 as D (6 bases). This CDR3 region has 16 residues. In germline, CDR1 is MDHEN, CDR2 SYDVKM. V was pared by 1 base and J by 1 base, with 14 bases between. CDR3 bases: TGTGCCAGCAGTTTATTCCTGGACCAGGGGTCCTACGAGCAGTACTTC. This encodes CASSLFLDQGSYEQYF.

This clone was picked up one time. V gene TRBV9 combines with J gene TRBJ2-7; 9 bases are a match to TRBD2. The CDR3 spans 16 residues. Trimming removed 3 bases from V and 4 bases from J; junction bases left unmatched: 11. Germline CDR1 is SGDLS and CDR2 is YYNGEE. The CDR3 DNA reads as TGTGCCAGCAGCGGTTTCGGCGGGAGGGCGGAATACGAGCAGTACTTC. Protein: CASSGFGGRAEYEQYF.

The chain combines TRBV5-1 with TRBJ2-2; no reliable D call. CDR1 and CDR2 from the germline V gene are SGHRS and YFSETQ. The V and J ends lost 0 bases and 10 bases respectively, with 7 bases between them. This CDR3 is 12 amino acids long. CDR3 in amino acids: CASSLVEAELFF. CDR3 nucleotides: TGCGCCAGCAGCTTGGTAGAGGCGGAGCTGTTTTTT.

V and J are TRBV7-9 and TRBJ2-1; D might be TRBD2 (5 bases). V was shortened by 2 bases and J by 8 bases, with 7 bases between the two germline ends. CDR3 length equals 12 residues. CDR1 SEHNR and CDR2 FQNEAQ come from the germline V gene (reference sequence). Here the CDR3 DNA reads TGTGCCAGCAGCTTAAGAGCGGATGAGCAGTTCTTC. This sequence encodes CASSLRADEQFF.

The chain employs TRBV2 and TRBJ1-1; the match to TRBD1 covers 7 bases. The ends lost 3 bases at V and 2 bases at J; junction bases unmatched: 6. The germline V gene encodes CDR1 SNHLY and CDR2 FYNNEI. The CDR3 has 15 amino acids. The CDR3 spells CASSENGQVNTEAFF. The DNA for the CDR3 is TGTGCCAGCAGTGAGAATGGACAGGTCAACACTGAAGCTTTCTTT.

The rearrangement joins TRBV29-1 to TRBJ2-7; a weak D match, TRBD1 (6 bases). The germline V gene encodes CDR1 SQVTM and CDR2 ANQGSEA. This CDR3 spans 13 amino acids. V was cut by 7 bases and J by 0 bases, with 13 bases left in between. CDR3 DNA: TGCAGCGCTCTAGGGGGAAGCTCCTACGAGCAGTACTTC. Residues: CSALGGSSYEQYF.

This clone appeared a few times. The chain is built from TRBV4-3 and TRBJ2-1; D is possibly TRBD2 (5 bases). V dropped 0 bases and J dropped 9 bases, with 15 bases sitting between them. Germline-derived CDR1 and CDR2 are LGHNA and YSLEER. This CDR3 spans 15 amino acids. CDR3: CASSQERTRFGEQFF. The CDR3 nucleotides read TGCGCCAGCAGCCAAGAAAGGACTCGCTTTGGTGAGCAGTTCTTC.

This clone showed up just once. This chain connects TRBV6-5 to TRBJ2-1; D is undetermined. This CDR3 is built from 13 residues. With 0 bases removed from V and 9 bases from J, the gap between germline ends came to 9 bases. Germline V CDR1 and CDR2: MNHEY, SVGAGI. The CDR3 protein is CASSYSSPGEQFF. The DNA of the CDR3 is TGTGCCAGCAGTTACTCTTCCCCGGGTGAGCAGTTCTTC.

The genes are TRBV4-3 and TRBJ2-7; 7 nucleotides align to TRBD1. Germline assignment: CDR1 LGHNA and CDR2 YSLEER. The CDR3 extends over 15 amino acids. Losses at the gene ends were 4 bases for V and 3 bases for J; bases not matched to a gene: 9. CDR3 residues: CASSRLTGTDYEQYF. CDR3 in DNA: TGCGCCAGCAGCCGCCTAACCGGGACAGACTACGAGCAGTACTTC.

V is TRBV7-9 and J is TRBJ2-7, with D perhaps given as TRBD1 or TRBD2 (5 bases each). This CDR3 has 15 amino acids. V was pared by 4 bases and J by 2 bases, with 15 bases between. Germline CDR1 reads SEHNR; CDR2 reads FQNEAQ (reference sequence). CDR3: CASSSTGRGAYEQYF. DNA of the CDR3: TGTGCCAGCAGCTCAACGGGACGTGGGGCCTACGAGCAGTACTTC.

The chain couples TRBV29-1 to TRBJ2-7; either TRBD1 or TRBD2 may supply D (5 bases each). Trimming cost V 3 bases and J 4 bases, with 7 bases left between them. Germline values: CDR1 SQVTM, CDR2 ANQGSEA. The CDR3 has 11 amino acids. CDR3 sequence (DNA): TGCAGCGTTGAGAGGGGTTACGAGCAGTACTTC. Residues: CSVERGYEQYF.

The CDR3 DNA reads as TGTGCCAGCAGTGAAGCCCGGGAGGGCCCCCACGAGCAGTACTTC. Translated, it gives CASSEAREGPHEQYF. The chain carries TRBV6-1 and TRBJ2-7; 8 positions match TRBD2. CDR1 and CDR2 (germline): MNHNS, SASEGT. V lost 0 bases and J lost 5; bases outside the gene matches: 6. The CDR3 is made up of 15 amino acids.